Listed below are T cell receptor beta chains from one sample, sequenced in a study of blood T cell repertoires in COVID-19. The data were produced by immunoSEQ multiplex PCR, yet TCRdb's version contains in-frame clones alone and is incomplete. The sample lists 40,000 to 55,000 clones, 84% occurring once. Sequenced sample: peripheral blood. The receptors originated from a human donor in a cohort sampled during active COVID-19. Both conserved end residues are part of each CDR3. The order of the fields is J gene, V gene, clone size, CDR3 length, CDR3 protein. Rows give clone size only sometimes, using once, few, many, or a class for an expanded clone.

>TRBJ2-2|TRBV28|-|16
CASSLEGDRVAGELFF
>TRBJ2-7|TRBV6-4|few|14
CASSAGTGAYEQYF
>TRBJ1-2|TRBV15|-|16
CATSRDRTGRTYGYTF
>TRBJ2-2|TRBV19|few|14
CASSIVGGTGELFF
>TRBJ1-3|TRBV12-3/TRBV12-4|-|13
CASRTTGIDTIYF
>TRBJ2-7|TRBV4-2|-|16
CASSQDLPGGPREQYF
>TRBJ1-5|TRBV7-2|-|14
CASSLEWGPQPQHF
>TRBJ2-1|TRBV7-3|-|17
CASSLLAGANIYNEQFF
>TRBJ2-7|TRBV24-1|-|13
CATAGTDSYEQYF
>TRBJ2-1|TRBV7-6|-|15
CASSPLWEDYNEQFF
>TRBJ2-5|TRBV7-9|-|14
CASSLDFGGETQYF
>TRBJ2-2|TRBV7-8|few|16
CASSPWTSGNTGELFF
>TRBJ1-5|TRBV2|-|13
CASSEAGVEPQHF
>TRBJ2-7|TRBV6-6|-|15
CASSYVGQWAGEQYF
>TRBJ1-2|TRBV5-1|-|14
CASSDLQGNYGYTF
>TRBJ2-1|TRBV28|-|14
CASSFQREWVEQFF
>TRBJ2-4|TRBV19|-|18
CASSIGGLTRQRKNIQYF
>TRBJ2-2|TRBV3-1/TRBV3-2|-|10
CAPSGGELFF
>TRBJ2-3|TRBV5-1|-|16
CASSLAERRGTDTQYF
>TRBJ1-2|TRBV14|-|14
CASSPQGQAYGYTF
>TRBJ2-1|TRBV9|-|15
CASGLSGRAVNEQFF
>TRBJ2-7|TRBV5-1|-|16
CASSPTGTSGSYEQYF
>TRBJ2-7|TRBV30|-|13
CAWSATSGYEQYF
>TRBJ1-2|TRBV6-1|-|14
CASSDQGKGNGYTF
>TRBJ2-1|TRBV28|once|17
CASSLWRGWSSYNEQFF
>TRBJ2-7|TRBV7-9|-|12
CASSQEGLEQYF
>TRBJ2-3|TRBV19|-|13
CASSHPQGDTQYF
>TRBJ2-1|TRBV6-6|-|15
CASSYGASGGDEQFF
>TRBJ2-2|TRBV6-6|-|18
CASSLRWGQMGNTGELFF
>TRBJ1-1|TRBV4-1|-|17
CASSRSGTGGGLTEAFF
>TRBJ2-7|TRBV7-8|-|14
CASSSPGQTYEQYF
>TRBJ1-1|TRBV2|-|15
CASSPRTTGSTEAFF
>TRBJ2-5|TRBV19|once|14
CACRGQGSQETQYF
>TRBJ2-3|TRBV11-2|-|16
CASSLTSGRGTDTQYF
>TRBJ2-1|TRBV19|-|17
CASSTYSGRISYNEQFF
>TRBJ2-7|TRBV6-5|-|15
CASSPGLAQPYEQYF
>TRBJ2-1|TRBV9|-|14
CASSISGSYNEQFF
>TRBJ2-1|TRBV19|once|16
CASSEGLLGPYNEQFF
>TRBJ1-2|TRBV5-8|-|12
CASSLAGYGYTF
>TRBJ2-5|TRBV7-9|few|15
CASSSGLAGKETQYF
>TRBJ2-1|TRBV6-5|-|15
CASSMTVNSYNEQFF
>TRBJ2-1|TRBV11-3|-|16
CASSPPRAGGNNEQFF
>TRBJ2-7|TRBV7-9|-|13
CASSLGTGSEQYF
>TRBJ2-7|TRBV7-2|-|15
CASSLAGQGAYEQYF
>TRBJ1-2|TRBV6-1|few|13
CASSELINYGYTF
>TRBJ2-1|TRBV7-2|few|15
CASSHSVSSYNEQFF
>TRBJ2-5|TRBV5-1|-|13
CASSPDSQETQYF
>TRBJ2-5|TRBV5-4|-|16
CASSHAAVEIGETQYF
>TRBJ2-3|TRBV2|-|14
CAVGLGGGTDTQYF
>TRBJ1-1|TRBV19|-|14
CASSIQGRIREAFF
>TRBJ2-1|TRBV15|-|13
CATSRTGKDEQFF
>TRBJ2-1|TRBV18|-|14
CASTAGGPWVEQFF
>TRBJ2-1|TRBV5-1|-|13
CASSSDRDDEQFF
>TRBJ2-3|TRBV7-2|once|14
CASSPTRWSDTQYF